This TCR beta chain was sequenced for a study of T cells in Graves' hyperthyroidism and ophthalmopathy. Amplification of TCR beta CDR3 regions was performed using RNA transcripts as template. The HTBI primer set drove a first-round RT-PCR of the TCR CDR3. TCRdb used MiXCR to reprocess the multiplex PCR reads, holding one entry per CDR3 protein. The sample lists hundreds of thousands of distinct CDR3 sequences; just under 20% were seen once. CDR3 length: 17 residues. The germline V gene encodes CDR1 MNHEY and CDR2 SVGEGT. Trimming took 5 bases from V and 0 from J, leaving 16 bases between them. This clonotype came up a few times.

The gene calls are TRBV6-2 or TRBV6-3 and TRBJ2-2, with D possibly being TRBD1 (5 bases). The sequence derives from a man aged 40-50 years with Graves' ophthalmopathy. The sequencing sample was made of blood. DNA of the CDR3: TGTGCCAGCAGTCCTACCCGACGGACAACGAACACCGGGGAGCTGTTTTTT. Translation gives CASSPTRRTTNTGELFF.